The 8 T cell receptor beta chains below all came from one sample that was sequenced in a study of T cells after yellow fever vaccination. TCRdb passed the 5' RACE reads through MiXCR, listing each CDR3 protein once. This sample yields about 160,000 distinct CDR3 sequences, of which about 7% are seen a single time; approximately 2.5% belongs to the top ten. The material sequenced was CD4+ T cells sorted from PBMCs, taken around 5 days after the first yellow fever vaccination. The receptor source for this set is a man aged 18-30 years who received the YFV17D yellow fever vaccine.

The chain joins TRBV20-1 to TRBJ2-5; either TRBD1 or TRBD2 may fit D (5 bases each). Germline V gene data show CDR1 as DFQATT and CDR2 as SNEGSKA (reference sequence). Trimming took 8 bases from V and 0 from J, leaving 16 bases between them. This CDR3 has 14 residues. CDR3 sequence: CSSIPWGYQETQYF. As DNA, the CDR3 is TGCAGTTCAATCCCTTGGGGGTACCAAGAGACCCAGTACTTC.

This clonotype occurred a few times. CDR3 residues: CASSQALPGTSGAPYEQYF. The CDR3 DNA sequence: TGTGCCAGCAGCCAAGCTCTACCCGGGACTAGCGGGGCCCCCTACGAGCAGTACTTC. The chain combines TRBV3-1 with TRBJ2-7, with TRBD2 matching 13 bases. J gave up 2 bases and V 1 base, and 11 bases lay outside the gene matches. The germline V gene has CDR1 LGHDT and CDR2 YNNKEL (reference sequence). This CDR3 has 19 amino acids.

This clonotype was counted many times. V and J are TRBV9 and TRBJ2-1; the D is unclear. The CDR3 consists of 15 residues. V was pared by 2 bases and J by 0 bases, with 9 bases between. CDR1 is SGDLS and CDR2 is YYNGEE in the germline V gene. The chain's CDR3 is CASSVELSSYNEQFF. CDR3 coding DNA: TGTGCCAGCAGCGTCGAATTGAGCTCCTACAATGAGCAGTTCTTC.

This clonotype was counted at least ten times. The J gene is TRBJ1-1, the V gene TRBV5-1, with TRBD1 matching 9 bases. CDR3 length: 14 residues. The trim removed 4 bases at V and 10 bases at J, leaving 11 bases unmatched. The germline CDR1 and CDR2 sequences are SGHRS and YFSETQ. The CDR3 bases are TGCGCCAGCAGCCCTGGGACAGGGAGGGCTTCAGCTTTCTTT. This gives the protein CASSPGTGRASAFF.

As regards this clonotype: A much larger clone differs from this one at a single base, so this may be a read error. The chain couples TRBV5-1 to TRBJ1-1, with TRBD1 matching over 12 bases. This CDR3 spans 13 amino acids. Germline V CDR1 and CDR2: SGHRS, YFSETQ. CDR3: CSSSLGDRGQAFF. Written as DNA, the CDR3 is TGCTCCAGCAGCTTGGGGGACAGGGGGCAAGCTTTCTTT. Together with reference TRBV5-1 and TRBJ1-1, the CDR3 gives the full variable domain: KAGVTQTPRYLIKTRGQQVTLSCSPISGHRSVSWYQQTPGQGLQFLFEYFSETQRNKGNFPGRFSGRQFSNSRSEMNVSTLELGDSALYLCSSSLGDRGQAFFGQGTRLTVV.

This clonotype has a handful of counts. The chain is built from TRBV9 and TRBJ2-3, with D possibly called TRBD1 or TRBD2 (5 bases each). V was pared by 0 bases and J by 2 bases, with 10 bases between. The CDR3 has 15 residues. Germline CDR1 reads SGDLS; CDR2 reads YYNGEE. The CDR3 region is CASSVGNGATDTQYF. Here the CDR3 DNA reads TGTGCCAGCAGCGTAGGGAACGGGGCCACAGATACGCAGTATTTT.

This clonotype showed up many times. This sequence joins TRBV7-2 and TRBJ2-3; D not resolved. With 5 bases removed from V and 5 bases from J, the gap between germline ends came to 17 bases. Germline V gene data show CDR1 as SGHTA and CDR2 as FQGNSA. The CDR3 has 15 amino acids. The CDR3 DNA follows: TGTGCCAGCAGCCCTATCTGGAGTCGGAGAGATACGCAGTATTTT. Protein sequence: CASSPIWSRRDTQYF.

This clonotype was detected ten times or more. The chain has TRBV12-3 or TRBV12-4 and TRBJ2-5; 9 bases are a match to TRBD2. Trimming removed 7 bases from V and 2 bases from J; junction bases left unmatched: 2. The CDR3 is 13 amino acids. This CDR3 reads CASTAGGQETQYF. Written as DNA, the CDR3 is TGTGCCAGCACCGCGGGGGGGCAAGAGACCCAGTACTTC.